What follows describes a single T cell receptor delta chain. Its matching antigen is unknown. Extracted RNA was reverse transcribed into cDNA. Multiplex PCR used pooled V-gene forward primers and a constant-region reverse primer to amplify CDR3s. With CATT, TCRdb re-called clones from the multiplex PCR reads. The sample has roughly 76,000 delta-chain clones; about 35% are singletons. This entry belongs to a study of Vδ1+ human thymocytes. Study results and limitations: TRD repertoires were essentially private, unlike widely shared TRG clonotypes. Thymic TRG and TRD repertoires appeared highly polyclonal.

The germline V gene encodes CDR1 TSWWSYY and CDR2 QGS. The V end was cut by 6 bases, the J end by 0 bases, with 26 bases between. The CDR3 is 19 amino acids. V usage is TRDV1 and J usage is TRDJ1; D may be TRDD3 (5 bases). The receptor was isolated from a boy under three years old who had congenital heart surgery. The sample comprised Vdelta1+ gamma-delta thymocytes from the thymus. Regarding subset: FACS-sorted CD3+ TCRalphabeta- TCRVdelta1+ TCRVdelta2- thymocytes. CDR3 loop: CALGVHPAIRGGYTDKLIF. CDR3 DNA sequence: TGTGCTCTTGGAGTTCATCCTGCCATACGGGGTGGGTACACCGATAAACTCATCTTT.